This TCR beta chain originates from a study of Ad26.COV2.S vaccination and SARS-CoV-2 variants. Measured with immunoSEQ multiplex PCR; TCRdb has only the in-frame clones, and not every one. Of 350,000 to 450,000 clones listed, about 91% were seen once; the top ten hold 3.9%. The CDR3 spans 15 residues. Trimming removed 4 bases from V and 3 bases from J, with 13 bases in between. Looked up from germline, CDR1 is SGDLS and CDR2 is YYNGEE. This receptor was identified in a human donor who had recovered from COVID-19. The J gene is TRBJ1-4, the V gene TRBV9, with a possible D match to TRBD1 (5 bases). Material: peripheral blood, obtained after recovery from COVID-19. CDR3 sequence reads: CASSPLGTANEKLFF. The DNA for the CDR3 is TGTGCCAGCAGCCCTTTAGGGACGGCTAATGAAAAACTGTTTTTT.